This entry lists 29 T cell receptor beta chains sequenced from one sample in a study of blood T cell repertoires in COVID-19 (dated by TCRdb to 2020 to 2022). Libraries came from the immunoSEQ multiplex PCR assay. TCRdb carries this immuneACCESS record with in-frame sequences only. Its versions omit some clonotypes, under half of them owing to an unresolved V gene in the studies checked, with the rest unexplained. The sample includes roughly 150,000 clones, with roughly 90% observed a single time. Around 5% of the sample rests with the top ten. The sequenced material came from peripheral blood. The receptors originated from a man aged 18 to 29 with COVID-19, enrolled during active disease.

The V gene is TRBV4-1, the J gene TRBJ1-1, with D maybe TRBD1 (6 bases). The CDR3 contains 16 residues. The germline V and J ends were trimmed by 4 bases and 1 base, with 16 bases remaining between them. Germline V gives CDR1 MGHRA, CDR2 YSYEKL. The CDR3 DNA is TGCGCCAGCAGCCTCAAGCCGCACAGGGAGAACACTGAAGCTTTCTTT. Encoded protein: CASSLKPHRENTEAFF.

The V and J genes are TRBV5-4 and TRBJ2-1, with D possibly TRBD2 on 7 matching bases. Germline V lookup: CDR1 SGHNT, CDR2 YYREEE (reference sequence). CDR3 length equals 17 residues. V lost 3 bases and J 4 bases, leaving 20 bases between the germline ends. The CDR3 DNA sequence: TGTGCCAGCAGCTCCCGGGGGGCGCAGGGCCTATACAATGAGCAGTTCTTC. Its translation: CASSSRGAQGLYNEQFF.

The chain links TRBV18 to TRBJ1-1; 7 bases agree with TRBD1. With V trimmed by 4 bases and J by 0 bases, 5 bases remained unmatched. CDR1 is KGHSH, CDR2 LQKENI, per germline. The CDR3 is 15 amino acids. The CDR3 nucleotides are TGTGCCAGCTCACGTCAGGGGGGAATGAACACTGAAGCTTTCTTT. Translated, it gives CASSRQGGMNTEAFF.

The V call is TRBV9, the J call TRBJ2-3; maybe TRBD1 (8 bases). V was shortened by 4 bases and J by 2 bases, with 17 bases between the two germline ends. Germline V gene sequence: CDR1 SGDLS, CDR2 YYNGEE. This CDR3 spans 16 amino acids. DNA of the CDR3: TGTGCCAGCAGCTTGCGGACAGGGAGGGACACAGATACGCAGTATTTT. It yields the protein CASSLRTGRDTDTQYF.

The V gene is TRBV7-2, the J gene TRBJ2-7; 10 nucleotides align to TRBD2. The junction had 5 bases not matched to a gene; V was cut back by 8 bases and J by 4 bases. The germline gives CDR1 SGHTA, CDR2 FQGNSA. The CDR3 loop spans 13 amino acids. CDR3 amino acids: CASGLAEMYEQYF. In DNA, the CDR3 is TGTGCCAGCGGACTAGCGGAGATGTACGAGCAGTACTTC.

This clone was found once. This chain connects TRBV6-5 to TRBJ2-7; D is unresolved. CDR3 length equals 13 residues. Between the trimmed V and J ends, which lost 6 bases and 2 bases, there was a span of 11 bases. Germline CDR1 is MNHEY and CDR2 is SVGAGI. CDR3 region: CASSENSAYEQYF. The CDR3 nucleotides are TGTGCCAGCAGCGAGAACAGTGCCTACGAGCAGTACTTC.

This chain joins TRBV7-3 and TRBJ2-1; tentative D call: TRBD1 (6 bases). Germline CDR1 SGHTA, CDR2 FQGTGA. The CDR3 spans 15 residues. V was trimmed by 1 base and J by 2 bases, leaving 9 bases between them. Written as DNA, the CDR3 is TGTGCCAGCAGCTTAATGGGGGCCCCCTACAATGAGCAGTTCTTC. Translating it yields CASSLMGAPYNEQFF.

This sequence joins TRBV24-1 and TRBJ1-5, with D perhaps TRBD1 (6 bases). The CDR3 runs 14 residues. V was clipped by 4 bases and J by 7 bases, with 13 bases between them. Germline CDR1 and CDR2: KGHDR and SFDVKD. CDR3 coding DNA: TGTGCCACCAGTGACAACAGGGAGGGACAGCCCCAGCATTTT. Translating it yields CATSDNREGQPQHF.

The chain employs TRBV2 and TRBJ2-7, with TRBD1 matching over 7 bases. Germline trimming cut 4 bases from V and 3 bases from J; bases unmatched to any gene: 3. CDR3 length: 13 amino acids. Per germline, CDR1 SNHLY and CDR2 FYNNEI. CDR3 coding DNA: TGTGCCAGCAGTGGGCAGGGGGACTACGAGCAGTACTTC. It specifies CASSGQGDYEQYF.

V is TRBV27 and J is TRBJ1-5; 9 bases are a match to TRBD1. The CDR3 is 15 amino acids. Germline CDR1 is MNHEY and CDR2 is SMNVEV (reference sequence). V trimming: 2 bases; J trimming: 1 base; junction bases outside the gene matches: 0. In DNA form, the CDR3 reads TGTGCCAGCAGTTTAACAGGGGGCAGCAATCAGCCCCAGCATTTT. Protein product: CASSLTGGSNQPQHF.

The rearrangement uses TRBV6-1 and TRBJ1-1; 11 nucleotides align to TRBD1. CDR3 length: 15 amino acids. The germline V gene encodes CDR1 MNHNS and CDR2 SASEGT. The junction had 5 bases not matched to a gene; V was cut back by 3 bases and J by 5 bases. Here the CDR3 DNA reads TGTGCCAGCAGTGATCTCGGGACAGGGGGGACTGAAGCTTTCTTT. Amino acid sequence: CASSDLGTGGTEAFF.

The chain combines TRBV10-1 with TRBJ2-7, with a tentative D call TRBD1 (6 bases). Trimming shortened V by 3 bases and J by 3 bases, and 9 bases separated the two germline ends. Germline V CDR1 and CDR2: WNHNN, SYGVQD (reference sequence). There are 13 residues in the CDR3. The CDR3 DNA reads TGCGCCAGCAGTGAAGGACAGAGCTACGAGCAGTACTTC. Amino acids: CASSEGQSYEQYF.

CDR3 sequence reads: CASNSGTGGYTF. The CDR3 DNA reads TGTGCCAGCAACTCAGGAACAGGTGGCTACACCTTC. The genes are TRBV12-3 or TRBV12-4 and TRBJ1-2, with D maybe TRBD1 (5 bases). Trimming cost V 7 bases and J 7 bases, with 13 bases left between them. The CDR3 runs 12 residues.

V gene TRBV7-9 combines with J gene TRBJ1-2; D may be TRBD1 (6 bases). CDR3 size: 13 residues. V was shortened by 8 bases and J by 4 bases, with 14 bases between the two germline ends. Germline V gives CDR1 SEHNR, CDR2 FQNEAQ (reference sequence). This chain's CDR3 is CASVDTGIYGYTF. Here the CDR3 DNA reads TGTGCCAGCGTAGACACAGGGATCTATGGCTACACCTTC.

The CDR3 protein is CASSLAEGANTYEQYF. CDR3 sequence (DNA): TGTGCCAGCAGCTTAGCGGAGGGCGCCAACACCTACGAGCAGTACTTC. The chain uses TRBV7-6 and TRBJ2-7, with TRBD2 as a possible D gene (6 bases). Looked up from germline, CDR1 is SGHVS and CDR2 is FNYEAQ. The CDR3 has 16 residues. The germline V and J ends were trimmed by 0 bases and 2 bases, with 14 bases remaining between them.

The chain has TRBV9 and TRBJ1-2; 10 bases align to TRBD1. CDR3 length equals 15 residues. The germline V gene has CDR1 SGDLS and CDR2 YYNGEE. The V gene end was trimmed by 3 bases and the J gene end by 7 bases; junction bases not matched to a gene: 9. For the CDR3, the DNA is TGTGCCAGCAGCGCAAGGACAGGGGGAGCAAGTGGCTACACCTTC. Translating gives CASSARTGGASGYTF.

This chain connects TRBV5-1 to TRBJ2-2, with a weak D call TRBD1 (6 bases). V was pared by 2 bases and J by 2 bases, with 10 bases between. Germline V gene data show CDR1 as SGHRS and CDR2 as YFSETQ. The CDR3 runs 15 residues. Here the CDR3 reads CASSLGGSNTGELFF. In DNA, the CDR3 is TGCGCCAGCAGCTTAGGGGGTAGCAACACCGGGGAGCTGTTTTTT.

Only a few counts were recorded for this clone. This chain uses TRBV7-9 with TRBJ2-7; 10 bases agree with TRBD2. Trimming at V came to 4 bases and at J to 6 bases, leaving 6 bases not matched to a gene. Germline-derived CDR1 and CDR2 are SEHNR and FQNEAQ (reference sequence). CDR3 length: 14 amino acids. The CDR3 DNA reads TGTGCCAGCAGCTCACCTAGCGGGAGTCGCGAGCAGTACTTC. It is translated as CASSSPSGSREQYF.

This chain joins TRBV5-4 and TRBJ1-2; 7 nucleotides align to TRBD1. Per germline, CDR1 SGHNT and CDR2 YYREEE (reference sequence). Trimming removed 4 bases from V and 5 bases from J; junction bases left unmatched: 11. The CDR3 is made up of 15 amino acids. CDR3 loop: CASSLTGTAWYGYTF. DNA of the CDR3: TGTGCCAGCAGCCTAACAGGGACAGCCTGGTATGGCTACACCTTC. The variable domain in full, completed from reference TRBV5-4 and TRBJ1-2, reads ETGVTQSPTHLIKTRGQQVTLRCSSQSGHNTVSWYQQALGQGPQFIFQYYREEENGRGNFPPRFSGLQFPNYSSELNVNALELDDSALYLCASSLTGTAWYGYTFGSGTRLTVV.

CDR3 loop: CASSQDGRVNEAFF. The DNA for the CDR3 is TGTGCCAGCAGCCAAGATGGCAGGGTAAATGAAGCTTTCTTT. This chain joins TRBV14 and TRBJ1-1; D is possibly TRBD1 (5 bases). Per germline, CDR1 SGHDN and CDR2 FVKESK. The CDR3 has 14 residues. The germline V and J ends were trimmed by 0 bases and 7 bases, with 12 bases remaining between them.

The chain uses TRBV28 and TRBJ2-3; 12 nucleotides match TRBD2. Germline values: CDR1 MDHEN, CDR2 SYDVKM. The CDR3 is 20 residues long. V lost 5 bases, J lost 4 bases, and 19 bases stayed unmatched. The CDR3 DNA sequence: TGTGCCAGCAGTCCCAGCGGACTAGCGGGAACCGATTCTGGGGCAGATACGCAGTATTTT. Translated: CASSPSGLAGTDSGADTQYF.

The chain joins TRBV6-5 to TRBJ2-1; TRBD1 is a possible D gene (6 bases). The CDR3 covers 11 residues. Per germline, CDR1 MNHEY and CDR2 SVGAGI. Trimming removed 7 bases at V and 8 bases at J, with 9 bases between. The CDR3 DNA sequence: TGTGCCAGCATGGGGGCCTATGAGCAGTTCTTC. As protein: CASMGAYEQFF.

V usage is TRBV7-3 and J usage is TRBJ2-1; D may be TRBD2 (5 bases). Trimming left V 4 bases short and J 6 bases short, with 10 bases between. The CDR3 runs 13 residues. In germline, CDR1 is SGHTA, CDR2 FQGTGA. The CDR3 nucleotides are TGTGCCAGCAGCTCCGGACTGTCCAATGAGCAGTTCTTC. It encodes CASSSGLSNEQFF.

The rearrangement uses TRBV29-1 and TRBJ2-7; 7 nucleotides match TRBD2. CDR3 length: 15 amino acids. With 4 bases clipped from V and 0 bases from J, the junction kept 9 bases outside the gene matches. Germline CDR1 and CDR2: SQVTM and ANQGSEA. CDR3 residues: CSVGWVRETSYEQYF. As DNA, the CDR3 is TGCAGCGTTGGGTGGGTGCGGGAGACCTCCTACGAGCAGTACTTC.

V is TRBV4-1 and J is TRBJ1-3; D not resolved. Germline CDR1 reads MGHRA; CDR2 reads YSYEKL. The length of the CDR3 is 15 residues. The V and J ends lost 4 bases and 0 bases respectively, with 10 bases between them. The CDR3 region is CASSLEPGSGNTIYF. CDR3 bases: TGCGCCAGCAGCCTGGAACCAGGCTCTGGAAACACCATATATTTT.

This chain's CDR3 is CASSRGDRAEAFF. In DNA form, the CDR3 reads TGTGCCAGCAGCCGGGGGGACCGAGCTGAAGCTTTCTTT. The chain is built from TRBV27 and TRBJ1-1; TRBD1 is a possible D gene (5 bases). This CDR3 contains 13 residues. The V end was cut by 6 bases, the J end by 6 bases, with 14 bases between. The germline gives CDR1 MNHEY, CDR2 SMNVEV (reference sequence).

This clone has only a few counts. The chain recombines TRBV6-6 with TRBJ2-7; 8 bases fit TRBD2. The CDR3 loop spans 14 amino acids. V shed 6 bases, J shed 3 bases, and the junction held 7 bases outside the gene matches. Germline loops: CDR1 MNHNY, CDR2 SVGAGI (reference sequence). In DNA form, the CDR3 reads TGTGCCAGCAGCGGGGGGGCGGACGACTACGAGCAGTACTTC. Its translation is CASSGGADDYEQYF.

The rearrangement links TRBV6-5 to TRBJ1-2; perhaps TRBD1 as D (6 bases). The germline CDR1 and CDR2 sequences are MNHEY and SVGAGI. V gave up 6 bases and J gave up 3 bases, with 17 bases separating them. This CDR3 comprises 15 residues. The CDR3 here is CASSQRGGAYYGYTF. The CDR3 DNA reads TGTGCCAGCAGCCAACGGGGGGGCGCCTACTATGGCTACACCTTC.

V usage is TRBV7-9 and J usage is TRBJ2-1; the match to TRBD2 covers 7 bases. From germline, CDR1 is SEHNR and CDR2 FQNEAQ (reference sequence). This CDR3 contains 16 residues. V was pared by 0 bases and J by 8 bases, with 10 bases of the junction left unmatched. The CDR3 region is CASSLASSGTLDEQFF. The DNA of the CDR3 is TGTGCCAGCAGCTTAGCGTCTAGCGGTACTTTGGATGAGCAGTTCTTC.